This record covers a single T cell receptor (beta chain). The CDR3 consists of 15 residues. V dropped 3 bases and J dropped 1 base, with 10 bases sitting between them. Germline V CDR1 and CDR2: KGHSH, LQKENI. This record comes from a study of blood T cell repertoires in COVID-19. Overall study context: PBMCs, B-cell-depleted T cells, or T cells provided the cDNA or gDNA that made up the material.

TCRdb's copy holds only in-frame clones and misses some; the assay was immunoSEQ multiplex PCR. The data show just over 95,000 clones, approximately 90% seen once. The specimen was peripheral blood. This chain links TRBV18 with TRBJ1-3; unclear D gene. The TCR sequence derives from a man in his sixties with acute or convalescent COVID-19. CDR3 protein: CASSPPGKSGNTIYF. CDR3 nucleotide sequence: TGTGCCAGCTCACCCCCGGGGAAATCTGGAAACACCATATATTTT.